The 28 T cell receptor beta chains in this list originate from one sample, sequenced in a study of T cell clonotyping in hematopoietic cell transplantation. Time point reported: recipient sample about 28 days before transplant, after cytoreduction. Sequenced by immunoSEQ multiplex PCR; TCRdb stores in-frame clones only, minus some. The table lists tens of thousands of clones, less than 96% of them singletons. Sequenced here: peripheral blood mononuclear cells, sampled before stem cell transplant. The receptor source for this set is a woman aged 45 to 65 with acute myeloid leukemia. Some clones in this sample may be carry-over from other donors' samples.

The chain uses TRBV6-1 and TRBJ2-1; D is unclear. Germline values: CDR1 MNHNS, CDR2 SASEGT. The CDR3 runs to 12 residues. The V and J ends lost 8 bases and 10 bases respectively, with 15 bases between them. The CDR3 coding sequence is TGTGCCAGCTATCGTCGAGCCCAGGAGCAGTTCTTC. It translates to CASYRRAQEQFF.

V gene TRBV19 combines with J gene TRBJ1-5, with 7 bases identical to TRBD1. The CDR3 has 16 residues. The ends lost 6 bases at V and 0 bases at J; junction bases unmatched: 8. CDR1 LNHDA and CDR2 SQIVND come from the germline V gene (reference sequence). CDR3 bases: TGTGCCAGTAGCGTGACAGGGCCCTATAGCAATCAGCCCCAGCATTTT. Translating gives CASSVTGPYSNQPQHF.

The V gene is TRBV11-3, the J gene TRBJ2-1; 8 nucleotides line up with TRBD1. Unmatched junction bases numbered 9, after V lost 3 bases and J lost 8 bases. CDR3 length: 15 amino acids. The germline gives CDR1 SGHNT, CDR2 YENEEA. The CDR3 here is CASSFSGGIGDEQFF. Written as DNA, the CDR3 is TGTGCCAGCAGCTTTTCAGGGGGCATTGGGGATGAGCAGTTCTTC.

This chain uses TRBV4-2 with TRBJ2-2, with a tentative D call TRBD2 (6 bases). The CDR3 length is 15 residues. Germline lookup yields CDR1 LGHNA and CDR2 YNFKEQ. The V end lost 5 bases, the J end lost 0 bases, and 10 bases lay between the germline ends. The CDR3 nucleotides are TGTGCCAGCAGCTTCGGGACTCCGAACACCGGGGAGCTGTTTTTT. This sequence encodes CASSFGTPNTGELFF.

V is TRBV5-1 and J is TRBJ1-2, with TRBD1 identical over 7 bases. With V trimmed by 4 bases and J by 4 bases, 10 bases remained unmatched. There are 15 residues in the CDR3. Germline CDR1 is SGHRS and CDR2 is YFSETQ. CDR3 residues: CASSPGGQESYGYTF. In DNA form, the CDR3 reads TGCGCCAGCAGCCCTGGAGGACAGGAAAGCTATGGCTACACCTTC.

The table lists this clone with a count of one. V is TRBV19 and J is TRBJ1-5; 7 positions match TRBD1. This CDR3 is built from 14 residues. Trimming at V came to 6 bases and at J to 2 bases, leaving 4 bases not matched to a gene. Germline CDR1 LNHDA, CDR2 SQIVND (reference sequence). CDR3 sequence (DNA): TGTGCCAGTAGCTTTGACAGGGGCAATCAGCCCCAGCATTTT. Translating gives CASSFDRGNQPQHF.

This CDR3 is CASSSGLGYTF. The CDR3 coding sequence is TGTGCCAGCAGTTCGGGGCTCGGCTACACCTTC. The rearrangement joins TRBV6-5 to TRBJ1-2; D perhaps matches TRBD1 (5 bases). CDR1 and CDR2 from the germline V gene are MNHEY and SVGAGI. The CDR3 sequence is 11 residues long. The germline V and J ends were trimmed by 4 bases and 8 bases, with 8 bases remaining between them.

The chain recombines TRBV5-1 with TRBJ1-2, with D tentatively TRBD1 (5 bases). Germline V gene sequence: CDR1 SGHRS, CDR2 YFSETQ. CDR3 length equals 13 residues. V shed 1 base and J shed 8 bases, with 12 bases lying between them. CDR3 coding DNA: TGCGCCAGCAGCTTGAAAGGGACGCTCGGCTACACCTTC. Amino acid sequence: CASSLKGTLGYTF.

CDR3 sequence reads: CASSSGTSGGTSYEQYF. The CDR3 DNA reads TGCGCCAGCAGCTCAGGGACTAGCGGGGGGACCTCCTACGAGCAGTACTTC. V gene TRBV5-1 combines with J gene TRBJ2-7; 15 bases are a match to TRBD2. The CDR3 loop spans 17 amino acids. CDR1 is SGHRS and CDR2 is YFSETQ in the germline V gene. The V and J ends lost 3 bases and 0 bases, in that order; junction bases with no gene match: 4.

The chain combines TRBV2 with TRBJ1-4; D is perhaps TRBD1 (6 bases). CDR3 length: 13 amino acids. Between the trimmed V and J ends, which lost 4 bases and 7 bases, there was a span of 10 bases. From germline, CDR1 is SNHLY and CDR2 FYNNEI. CDR3 bases: TGTGCCAGCAGTGGGCAGGGGTTTGAAAAACTGTTTTTT. Residues: CASSGQGFEKLFF.

V gene TRBV9 combines with J gene TRBJ2-7; a possible D gene is TRBD1 (6 bases). Germline lookup yields CDR1 SGDLS and CDR2 YYNGEE. CDR3 length: 15 amino acids. V lost 0 bases, J lost 2 bases, and 12 bases lay in between. The CDR3 here is CASSVDPGVTYEQYF. The CDR3 coding sequence is TGTGCCAGCAGCGTAGACCCAGGGGTCACCTACGAGCAGTACTTC.

J is TRBJ1-1 and V is TRBV5-8; maybe TRBD1 (6 bases). This CDR3 comprises 20 residues. The germline V and J ends were trimmed by 1 base and 0 bases, with 25 bases remaining between them. Germline values: CDR1 SGHTS, CDR2 YDEGEE. The chain's CDR3 is CASSLFRGRGSIEMNTEAFF. The CDR3 nucleotides read TGTGCCAGCAGCTTGTTCCGGGGGCGCGGCTCAATCGAAATGAACACTGAAGCTTTCTTT.

This chain uses TRBV11-2 with TRBJ2-7, with no clear D. CDR1 is SGHAT, CDR2 FQNNGV, per germline. This CDR3 comprises 12 residues. Between the trimmed V and J ends, which lost 4 bases and 6 bases, there was a span of 10 bases. The CDR3 protein is CASSSGATEQYF. The CDR3 coding sequence is TGTGCCAGCAGCTCAGGTGCAACCGAGCAGTACTTC.

About this clone itself: The same CDR3 is also encoded by other DNA sequences in this sample. The chain joins TRBV27 to TRBJ2-7; D is ambiguous. Germline loops: CDR1 MNHEY, CDR2 SMNVEV (reference sequence). CDR3 length equals 13 residues. Trimming took 3 bases from V and 2 from J, leaving 8 bases between them. CDR3 in amino acids: CASSFGLTYEQYF. The DNA of the CDR3 is TGTGCCAGCAGTTTTGGTCTCACCTACGAGCAGTACTTC.

This rearrangement joins TRBV4-1 to TRBJ2-3; no clear D. The CDR3 runs to 17 residues. V shed 0 bases and J shed 2 bases, with 15 bases lying between them. Germline-derived CDR1 and CDR2 are MGHRA and YSYEKL. Here the CDR3 DNA reads TGCGCCAGCAGCCAAGATTTTCACGAAGGAACCACAGATACGCAGTATTTT. Translated: CASSQDFHEGTTDTQYF.

The chain joins TRBV11-1 to TRBJ2-7; D gene unclear. The CDR3 extends over 14 amino acids. Between the trimmed V and J ends, which lost 0 bases and 3 bases, there was a span of 9 bases. Germline V gene data show CDR1 as SGHAT and CDR2 as FQDESV (reference sequence). Here the CDR3 DNA reads TGTGCCAGCAGCTTAGCGAGCGCGATCTACGAGCAGTACTTC. This encodes CASSLASAIYEQYF.

The chain carries TRBV19 and TRBJ2-2, with 7 bases matching TRBD1. The CDR3 totals 15 residues. V dropped 5 bases and J dropped 5; count of bases not matched to a gene: 8. The germline CDR1 and CDR2 sequences are LNHDA and SQIVND (reference sequence). The DNA of the CDR3 is TGTGCCAGTAGTTCACAGGGGTTAGTGACCGGGGAGCTGTTTTTT. It codes for CASSSQGLVTGELFF.

This clone showed up just once. V gene TRBV6-5 combines with J gene TRBJ1-2; weak D call: TRBD1 (6 bases). V shed 2 bases and J shed 4 bases, with 11 bases lying between them. The CDR3 is made up of 14 amino acids. The V gene's germline CDR1 is MNHEY and CDR2 SVGAGI. CDR3 sequence: CASSYAQGTYGYTF. CDR3 nucleotide sequence: TGTGCCAGCAGTTACGCGCAGGGGACCTATGGCTACACCTTC.

This chain connects TRBV30 to TRBJ1-2; unclear D gene. CDR1 is GTSNPN, CDR2 SVGIG, per germline (reference sequence). Between the trimmed V and J ends, which lost 4 bases and 0 bases, there was a span of 15 bases. The CDR3 contains 15 residues. As DNA, the CDR3 is TGTGCCTGGAATATCTTAGTAACAGCTAACTATGGCTACACCTTC. Translated, it gives CAWNILVTANYGYTF.

CDR3 nucleotide sequence: TGTGCCAGCAGTCCTTACAATGAGCAGTTCTTC. Translating it yields CASSPYNEQFF. J is TRBJ2-1 and V is TRBV6-6; D ambiguous. The CDR3 consists of 11 residues. Germline CDR1 and CDR2: MNHNY and SVGAGI (reference sequence). V was shortened by 5 bases and J by 4 bases, with 3 bases between the two germline ends.

The chain links TRBV7-2 to TRBJ2-7, with 9 bases lining up with TRBD2. CDR1 is SGHTA and CDR2 is FQGNSA in the germline V gene. The CDR3 extends over 15 amino acids. With 5 bases clipped from V and 2 bases from J, the junction kept 7 bases outside the gene matches. CDR3: CASSLRTSVTYEQYF. CDR3 DNA: TGTGCCAGCAGCCTCCGGACTAGCGTTACCTACGAGCAGTACTTC.

The chain uses TRBV25-1 and TRBJ1-3; 7 bases line up with TRBD1. The CDR3 length is 14 residues. V lost 6 bases, J lost 2 bases, and 4 bases stayed unmatched. Germline CDR1 and CDR2: MGHDK and SYGVNS. In DNA, the CDR3 is TGTGCCAGCAGGGATGACAGGGCTGGAAACACCATATATTTT. This translates into CASRDDRAGNTIYF.

This rearrangement joins TRBV6-5 to TRBJ1-5; D gene ambiguous. The CDR3 runs to 13 residues. Trimming shortened V by 0 bases and J by 5 bases, and 5 bases separated the two germline ends. Looked up from germline, CDR1 is MNHEY and CDR2 is SVGAGI. The DNA for the CDR3 is TGTGCCAGCAGTTACTCGGAGGATCAGCCCCAGCATTTT. It codes for CASSYSEDQPQHF.

The J gene is TRBJ1-1, the V gene TRBV4-1; TRBD1 is a possible D gene (5 bases). The V gene's germline CDR1 is MGHRA and CDR2 YSYEKL. The CDR3 extends over 15 amino acids. Trimming cost V 1 base and J 1 base, with 10 bases left between them. The CDR3 sequence: CASSQVDRPNTEAFF. As DNA, the CDR3 is TGCGCCAGCAGCCAAGTTGACAGACCGAACACTGAAGCTTTCTTT.

The CDR3 is CASSVGRSEVYEQYF. CDR3 DNA: TGTGCCAGCAGCGTAGGGAGGTCAGAGGTCTACGAGCAGTACTTC. The rearrangement joins TRBV9 to TRBJ2-7, with D perhaps TRBD2 (5 bases). The ends were cut back, 0 bases at V and 3 bases at J, with 13 bases in the middle. Germline V lookup: CDR1 SGDLS, CDR2 YYNGEE. The CDR3 totals 15 residues.

This chain uses TRBV27 with TRBJ1-1; 9 nucleotides line up with TRBD1. The length of the CDR3 is 16 residues. The germline V gene encodes CDR1 MNHEY and CDR2 SMNVEV (reference sequence). Germline trimming cut 6 bases from V and 3 bases from J; bases unmatched to any gene: 11. CDR3 protein: CASRPGTGWGDTEAFF. CDR3 nucleotide sequence: TGTGCCAGCAGACCCGGGACAGGGTGGGGGGACACTGAAGCTTTCTTT.

This clone has a single count. The chain carries TRBV5-6 and TRBJ1-2; no definite D call. V was shortened by 0 bases and J by 8 bases, with 8 bases between the two germline ends. This CDR3 has 12 amino acids. Germline V gene sequence: CDR1 SGHDT, CDR2 YYEEEE. CDR3: CASSLGLGGYTF. The CDR3 DNA sequence: TGTGCCAGCAGCTTGGGTTTGGGGGGCTACACCTTC.

The gene calls are TRBV28 and TRBJ1-3, with unresolved D. The CDR3 is 16 amino acids. The V and J ends lost 3 bases and 0 bases respectively, with 12 bases between them. Germline values: CDR1 MDHEN, CDR2 SYDVKM. The CDR3 region is CASSFLASLSGNTIYF. The DNA of the CDR3 is TGTGCCAGCAGTTTCCTGGCCTCCCTCTCTGGAAACACCATATATTTT.